Listed below are T cell receptor beta chains from one sample, sequenced in a study of human T cells and chemical hapten exposure. TCRdb re-called the RACE reads with MiXCR, one entry per CDR3 protein. The sample gives about 140,000 distinct CDR3 sequences, about 12% of which show up once; approximately 1.3% is in the top ten. The sample was whole blood, taken in connection with sensitization to the hapten diphenylcyclopropenone (DPC). The receptors derive from a woman in her fifties or sixties with alopecia areata. Some clones in this sample may be carry-over from other donors' samples. CDR3s include the opening cysteine and the closing phenylalanine or tryptophan. A D gene is named only where the DNA matches it firmly. Expanded clones are given a class, and other clones once, few, many or no size at all.

d_gene	v_gene	abundance	j_gene	CDR3nt	CDR3aa
-	TRBV4-1	few	TRBJ2-1	TGCGCCAGCAGCCAAGATTTAGGTGGGAGCTCCTACAATGAGCAGTTCTTC	CASSQDLGGSSYNEQFF
-	TRBV3-1	-	TRBJ2-2	TGTGCCAGCAGCCAAACGAGTGGGGGAGCCGGGGAGCTGTTTTTT	CASSQTSGGAGELFF
TRBD1	TRBV7-3	-	TRBJ2-1	TGTGCCAGCAGCTTAAAAGGGGGACAGGGTGAGCAGTTCTTC	CASSLKGGQGEQFF
-	TRBV28	-	TRBJ1-5	TGTGCCAGCAGCGTTTGGGGTCCCCAGCATTTT	CASSVWGPQHF
TRBD1	TRBV20-1	few	TRBJ1-5	TGCAGTGCTAGGGAAACAGGGGGCGGATTGATGGGTCAGCCCCAGCATTTT	CSARETGGGLMGQPQHF
-	TRBV29-1	few	TRBJ2-2	TGCAGCGTTTCCGGGTCTTACACCGGGGAGCTGTTTTTT	CSVSGSYTGELFF
TRBD1	TRBV5-1	few	TRBJ2-2	TGCGCCAGCAGCTTGTTACAGGGGGCAGTCGGGGAGCTGTTTTTT	CASSLLQGAVGELFF
-	TRBV4-3	-	TRBJ2-1	TGCGCCAGCAGCCAAGAAGTTTACAATGAGCAGTTCTTC	CASSQEVYNEQFF
TRBD1	TRBV5-1	-	TRBJ1-6	TGCGCCAGCAGCCTACAGGGGGGATCTTATAATTCATCCCTCCACTTT	CASSLQGGSYNSSLHF
TRBD2	TRBV12-3/TRBV12-4	many	TRBJ2-1	TGTGCCAGCAGCCCCGGGACTAGCGGGAGAGTGAGGAATGAGCAGTTCTTC	CASSPGTSGRVRNEQFF
TRBD2	TRBV20-1	few	TRBJ2-5	TGCAGTGCCCCCGTTTTAGCGGGAGTTACCCAGTACTTC	CSAPVLAGVTQYF
-	TRBV29-1	many	TRBJ2-3	TGCAGCGTCGGGAGCGGCGATACGCAGTATTTT	CSVGSGDTQYF
-	TRBV5-1	-	TRBJ2-5	TGCGCCAGCAGCCCTACAGGGATGAGGAGGGAGACCCAGTACTTC	CASSPTGMRRETQYF
-	TRBV21-1	many	TRBJ2-6	TGTGCCAGAAGACAGGGGAGTAATTCCTCTGGGGCCAACGTCCTGACTTTC	CARRQGSNSSGANVLTF
-	TRBV3-1	few	TRBJ2-1	TGTGCCAGCAGCCAACAAAGACGATCTACCCCCAATGAGCAGTTCTTC	CASSQQRRSTPNEQFF
-	TRBV12-2	few	TRBJ2-7	TGTGCAAGTCGCTTAGAACCACCCGGGACTAGCGGACAATACGAGCAGTACTTC	CASRLEPPGTSGQYEQYF
TRBD1	TRBV6-2/TRBV6-3	few	TRBJ2-5	TGTGCCAGCAGTGGACAGGTGATCCAAGAGACCCAGTACTTC	CASSGQVIQETQYF
-	TRBV11-2	-	TRBJ1-5	TGTGCCAGCAGCTTGGACAGCGGTCAGCCCCAGCATTTT	CASSLDSGQPQHF
-	TRBV29-1	few	TRBJ2-7	TGCAGCGTTGAGTCAGGGGAGTCCTACGAGCAGTACTTC	CSVESGESYEQYF
-	TRBV19	-	TRBJ2-2	TGTGCCAGTAGTATCGCGAGCTTCACCGGGGAGCTGTTTTTT	CASSIASFTGELFF
-	TRBV19	many	TRBJ1-5	TGTGCCAGTAGCTTCACCTCGGGAGGTAATCAGCCCCAGCATTTT	CASSFTSGGNQPQHF
TRBD1	TRBV12-3/TRBV12-4	-	TRBJ2-7	TGTGCCAGCAGCGGGGACAGGGCTTCCTACGAGCAGTACTTC	CASSGDRASYEQYF
-	TRBV10-3	-	TRBJ2-2	TGTGCCATCAGTGAGTTACAACAGGGCACCGGGGAGCTGTTTTTT	CAISELQQGTGELFF
-	TRBV29-1	many	TRBJ1-5	TGCAGCGTTGAATGGGGTGCGTATAGCAATCAGCCCCAGCATTTT	CSVEWGAYSNQPQHF
TRBD2	TRBV3-1	many	TRBJ2-5	TGTGCCAGCAGGGGGACTAGCGGGAAAGAGACCCAGTACTTC	CASRGTSGKETQYF
TRBD2	TRBV4-2	-	TRBJ2-7	TGTGCCAGCAGCCAAGATCGGGCTAGCGGCTACGAGCAGTACTTC	CASSQDRASGYEQYF